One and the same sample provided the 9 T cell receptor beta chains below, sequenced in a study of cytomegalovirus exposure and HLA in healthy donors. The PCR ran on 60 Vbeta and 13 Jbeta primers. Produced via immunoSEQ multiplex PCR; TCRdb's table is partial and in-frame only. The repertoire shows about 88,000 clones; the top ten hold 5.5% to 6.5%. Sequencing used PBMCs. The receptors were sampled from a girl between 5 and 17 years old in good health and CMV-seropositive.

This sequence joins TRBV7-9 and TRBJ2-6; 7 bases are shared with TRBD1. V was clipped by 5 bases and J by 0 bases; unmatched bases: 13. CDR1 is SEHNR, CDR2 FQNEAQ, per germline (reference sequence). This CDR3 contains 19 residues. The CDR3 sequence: CASSPGTVSLRSGANVLTF. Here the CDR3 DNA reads TGTGCCAGCAGCCCCGGGACAGTAAGTCTCCGCTCTGGGGCCAACGTCCTGACTTTC.

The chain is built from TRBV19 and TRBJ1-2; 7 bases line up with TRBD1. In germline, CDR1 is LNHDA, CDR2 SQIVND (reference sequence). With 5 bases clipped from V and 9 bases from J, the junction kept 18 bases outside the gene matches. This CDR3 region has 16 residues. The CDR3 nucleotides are TGTGCCAGTAGTGCAGGTGGGCAGGGGGTTGTTCTACGCTACACCTTC. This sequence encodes CASSAGGQGVVLRYTF. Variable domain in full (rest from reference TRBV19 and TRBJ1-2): DGGITQSPKYLFRKEGQNVTLSCEQNLNHDAMYWYRQDPGQGLRLIYYSQIVNDFQKGDIAEGYSVSREKKESFPLTVTSAQKNPTAFYLCASSAGGQGVVLRYTFGSGTRLTVV.

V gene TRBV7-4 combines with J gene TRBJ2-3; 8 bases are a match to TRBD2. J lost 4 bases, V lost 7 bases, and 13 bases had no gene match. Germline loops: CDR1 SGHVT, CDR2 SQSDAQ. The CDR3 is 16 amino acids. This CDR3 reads CASNFLSGGPADTQYF. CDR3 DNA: TGTGCCAGCAACTTCTTGAGCGGGGGCCCGGCAGATACGCAGTATTTT.

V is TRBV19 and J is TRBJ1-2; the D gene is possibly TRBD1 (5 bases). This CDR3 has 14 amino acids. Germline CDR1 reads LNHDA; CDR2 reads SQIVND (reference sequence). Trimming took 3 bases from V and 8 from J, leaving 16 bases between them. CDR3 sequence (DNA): TGTGCCAGTAGTATCCCCGGCAGGGCAGACGGCTACACCTTC. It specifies CASSIPGRADGYTF.

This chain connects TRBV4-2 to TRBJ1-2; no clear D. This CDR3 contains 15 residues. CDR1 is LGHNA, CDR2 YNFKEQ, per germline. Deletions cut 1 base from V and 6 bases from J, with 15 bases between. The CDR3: CASSQGAVSEHGYTF. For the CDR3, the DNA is TGTGCCAGCAGCCAAGGCGCGGTGAGCGAACATGGCTACACCTTC.

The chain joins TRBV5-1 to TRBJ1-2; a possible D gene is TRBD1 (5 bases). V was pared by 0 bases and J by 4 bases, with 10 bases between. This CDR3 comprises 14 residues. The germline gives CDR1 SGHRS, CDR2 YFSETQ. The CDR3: CASSLDRQLYGYTF. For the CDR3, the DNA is TGCGCCAGCAGCTTGGATCGACAGCTCTATGGCTACACCTTC. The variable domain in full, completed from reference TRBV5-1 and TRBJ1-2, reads KAGVTQTPRYLIKTRGQQVTLSCSPISGHRSVSWYQQTPGQGLQFLFEYFSETQRNKGNFPGRFSGRQFSNSRSEMNVSTLELGDSALYLCASSLDRQLYGYTFGSGTRLTVV.

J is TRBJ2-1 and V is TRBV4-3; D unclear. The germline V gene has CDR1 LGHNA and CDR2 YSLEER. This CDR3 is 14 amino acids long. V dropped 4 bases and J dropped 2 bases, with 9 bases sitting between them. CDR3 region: CASSPGGTYNEQFF. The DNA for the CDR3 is TGCGCCAGCAGCCCCGGCGGAACCTACAATGAGCAGTTCTTC.

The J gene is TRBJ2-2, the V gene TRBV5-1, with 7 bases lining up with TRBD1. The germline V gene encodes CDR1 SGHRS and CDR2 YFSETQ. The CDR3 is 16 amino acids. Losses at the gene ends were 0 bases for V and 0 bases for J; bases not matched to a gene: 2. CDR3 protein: CASSLAQGANTGELFF. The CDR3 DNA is TGCGCCAGCAGCTTGGCTCAGGGGGCGAACACCGGGGAGCTGTTTTTT.

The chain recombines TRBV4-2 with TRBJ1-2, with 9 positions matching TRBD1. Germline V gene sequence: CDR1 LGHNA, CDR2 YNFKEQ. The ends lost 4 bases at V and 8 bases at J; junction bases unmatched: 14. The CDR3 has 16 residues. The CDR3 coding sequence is TGTGCCAGCAGCCTGAGTCCCGGGACAGGGCAATGGGGCTACACCTTC. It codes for CASSLSPGTGQWGYTF.